Given below is one T cell receptor (beta chain) in context. The junction does not match germline at one end; this may be a read error. This sample is drawn from a study of T-cell reconstitution after alpha-beta-depleted transplantation in children. This CDR3 comprises 10 residues. The germline V gene encodes CDR1 SGHNT and CDR2 YENEEA. Unique molecular identifiers were built into the TCRbeta library. TCRdb processed the PCR reads anew with MiXCR; each CDR3 protein has one entry. The sample includes 350,000 to 450,000 distinct CDR3 sequences, just over 20% of them seen just once. The chain has TRBV11-3 and TRBJ2-5, with D hard to call. This receptor was identified in a human donor who donated a stem cell graft to a child with acute myeloid leukemia. The specimen comprised PBMCs from the stem cell graft donor, sampled from the stem cell graft. In DNA, the CDR3 is TGTGCCAGCAATCAAGAGACCCGGTACTTC. Its translation: CASNQETRYF. Full variable domain (rest looked up from reference TRBV11-3 and TRBJ2-5): EAGVVQSPRYKIIEKKQPVAFWCNPISGHNTLYWYLQNLGQGPELLIRYENEEAVDDSQLPKDRFSAERLKGVDSTLKIQPAELGDSAVYLCASNQETRYFGPGTRLLVL.